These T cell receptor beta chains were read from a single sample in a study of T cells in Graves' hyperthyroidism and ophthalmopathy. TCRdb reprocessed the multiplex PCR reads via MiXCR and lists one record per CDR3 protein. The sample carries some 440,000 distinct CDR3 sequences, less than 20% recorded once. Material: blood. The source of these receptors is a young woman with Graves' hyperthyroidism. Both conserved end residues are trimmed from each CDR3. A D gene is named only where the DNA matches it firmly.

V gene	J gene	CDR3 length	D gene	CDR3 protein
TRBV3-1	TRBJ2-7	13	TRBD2	ASSLLAVSSYEQY
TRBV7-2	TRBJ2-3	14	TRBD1	ASSLSVGQGADTQY
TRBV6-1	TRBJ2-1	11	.	ASSEFTGAEQF
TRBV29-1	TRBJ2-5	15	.	SVEVRGGTTHQETQY
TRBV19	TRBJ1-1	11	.	ASSTLGHTEAF
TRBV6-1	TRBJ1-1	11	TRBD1	ASSPWDRREAF
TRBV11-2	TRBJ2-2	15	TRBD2	ASSLWVRASGPGELF
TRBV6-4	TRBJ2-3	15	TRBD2	ASSDSVAGGGTDTQY
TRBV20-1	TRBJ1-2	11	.	SARATINYGYT
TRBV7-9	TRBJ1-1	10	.	ASSLGTGVAF
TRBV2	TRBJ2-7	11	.	ASRPTGFYEQY
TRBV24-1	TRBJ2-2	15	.	ATSDPKLTGNTGELF
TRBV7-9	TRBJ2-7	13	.	ASSSNRDSYYEQY
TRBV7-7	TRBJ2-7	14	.	ASSLGQGETFYKQY
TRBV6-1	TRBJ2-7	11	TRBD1	ASKQGVHHEQY
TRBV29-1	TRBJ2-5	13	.	SDQRMGGGQETQY
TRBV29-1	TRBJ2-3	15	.	SVEPLNFEHSRNTQY
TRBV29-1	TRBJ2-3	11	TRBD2	SVESRGGGTQY
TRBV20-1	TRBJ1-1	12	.	SASSSGGNTEAF
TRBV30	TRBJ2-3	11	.	AWSVEGPNTQY
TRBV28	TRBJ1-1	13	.	ASSSPGLGGTEAF
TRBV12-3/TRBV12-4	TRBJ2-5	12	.	ASSSSAGTETQY
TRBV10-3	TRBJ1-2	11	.	AISEKGIYGYT
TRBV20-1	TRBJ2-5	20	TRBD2	SARVLPNPGLAGGPVEETQY
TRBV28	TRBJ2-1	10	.	ASRMFNNEQF
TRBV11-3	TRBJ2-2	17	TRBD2	ASSLDPGLAGEGTGELF
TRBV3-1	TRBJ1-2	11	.	ASSQAGTYGYT
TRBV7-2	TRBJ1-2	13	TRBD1	ASSLVGRGHYGYT
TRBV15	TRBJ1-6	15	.	ATSRDWPRSYNSPLH
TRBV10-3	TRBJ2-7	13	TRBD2	AISRTSGSVHEQY
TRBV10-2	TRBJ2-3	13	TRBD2	ASGTSGLAQVTQY
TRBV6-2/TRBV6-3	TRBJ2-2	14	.	ASSYPFTMNTGELF
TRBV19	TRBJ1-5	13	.	ASRRGLESNQPQH
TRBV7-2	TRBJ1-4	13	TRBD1	ASSTRQGPGEKLF
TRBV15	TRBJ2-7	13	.	ATSSRGQRVHEQY
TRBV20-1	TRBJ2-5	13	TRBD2	SARALAGVRETQY
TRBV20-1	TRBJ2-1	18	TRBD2	SARDKSGTSGPSSYNEQF
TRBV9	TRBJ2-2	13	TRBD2	ASSVAGGSTGELF